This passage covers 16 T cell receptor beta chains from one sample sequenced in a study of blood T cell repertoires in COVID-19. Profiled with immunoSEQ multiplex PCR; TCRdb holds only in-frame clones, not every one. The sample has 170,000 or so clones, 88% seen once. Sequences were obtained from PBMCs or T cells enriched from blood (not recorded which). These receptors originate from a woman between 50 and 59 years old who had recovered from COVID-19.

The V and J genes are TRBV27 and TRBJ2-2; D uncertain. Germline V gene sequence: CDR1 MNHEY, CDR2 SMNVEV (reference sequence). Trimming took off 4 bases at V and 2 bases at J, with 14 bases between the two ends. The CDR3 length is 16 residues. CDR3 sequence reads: CASSSYSVINTGELFF. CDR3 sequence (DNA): TGTGCCAGCAGTTCCTACTCGGTCATTAACACCGGGGAGCTGTTTTTT.

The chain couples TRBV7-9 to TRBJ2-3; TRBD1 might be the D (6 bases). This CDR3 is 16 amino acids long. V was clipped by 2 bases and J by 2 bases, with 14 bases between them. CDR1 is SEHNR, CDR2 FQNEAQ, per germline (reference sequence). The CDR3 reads CASSLRQAAATDTQYF. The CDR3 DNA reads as TGTGCCAGCAGCTTAAGACAGGCAGCCGCCACAGATACGCAGTATTTT.

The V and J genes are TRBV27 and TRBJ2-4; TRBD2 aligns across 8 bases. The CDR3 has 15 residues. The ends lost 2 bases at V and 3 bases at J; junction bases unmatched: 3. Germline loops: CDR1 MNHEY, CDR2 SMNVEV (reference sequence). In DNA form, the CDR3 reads TGTGCCAGCAGTTTAGCGGGAGGAGGCAAAAACATTCAGTACTTC. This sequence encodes CASSLAGGGKNIQYF.

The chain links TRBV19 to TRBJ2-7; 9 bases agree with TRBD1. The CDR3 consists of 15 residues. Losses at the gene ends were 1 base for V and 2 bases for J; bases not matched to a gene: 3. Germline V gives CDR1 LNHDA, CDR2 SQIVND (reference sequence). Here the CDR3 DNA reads TGTGCCAGTAGTATAGGGACAGGGGCCCCCTACGAGCAGTACTTC. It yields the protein CASSIGTGAPYEQYF. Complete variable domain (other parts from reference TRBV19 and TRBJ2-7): DGGITQSPKYLFRKEGQNVTLSCEQNLNHDAMYWYRQDPGQGLRLIYYSQIVNDFQKGDIAEGYSVSREKKESFPLTVTSAQKNPTAFYLCASSIGTGAPYEQYFGPGTRLTVT.

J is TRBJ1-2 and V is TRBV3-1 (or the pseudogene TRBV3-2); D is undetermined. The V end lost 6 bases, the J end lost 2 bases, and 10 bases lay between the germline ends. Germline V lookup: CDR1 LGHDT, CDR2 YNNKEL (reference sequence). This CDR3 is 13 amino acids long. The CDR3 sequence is CASSPTRNYGYTF. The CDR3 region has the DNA TGTGCCAGCAGTCCTACGCGGAACTATGGCTACACCTTC.

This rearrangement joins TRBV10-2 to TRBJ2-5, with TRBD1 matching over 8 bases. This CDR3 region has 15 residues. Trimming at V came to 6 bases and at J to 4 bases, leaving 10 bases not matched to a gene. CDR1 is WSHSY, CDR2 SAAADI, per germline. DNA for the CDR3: TGCGCCAGCAGCGTAAGAGACAGGGGAAGAGAGACCCAGTACTTC. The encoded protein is CASSVRDRGRETQYF.

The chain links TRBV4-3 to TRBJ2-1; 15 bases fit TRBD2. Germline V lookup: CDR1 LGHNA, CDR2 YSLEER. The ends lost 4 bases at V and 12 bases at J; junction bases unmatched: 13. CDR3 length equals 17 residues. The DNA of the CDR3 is TGCGCCAGCAGCCGGGACAGAAGGACTAGCGGGGGGGTTGTGCAGTTCTTC. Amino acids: CASSRDRRTSGGVVQFF.

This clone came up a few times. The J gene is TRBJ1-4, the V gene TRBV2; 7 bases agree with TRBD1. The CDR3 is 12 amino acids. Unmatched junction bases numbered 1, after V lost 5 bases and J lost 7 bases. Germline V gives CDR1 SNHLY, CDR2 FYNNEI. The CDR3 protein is CASSYRGEKLFF. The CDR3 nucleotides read TGTGCCAGCAGTTACAGGGGTGAAAAACTGTTTTTT.

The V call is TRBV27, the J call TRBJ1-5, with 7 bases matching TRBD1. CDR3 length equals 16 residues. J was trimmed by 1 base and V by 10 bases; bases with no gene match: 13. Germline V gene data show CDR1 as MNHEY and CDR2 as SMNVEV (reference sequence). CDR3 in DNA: TGTGCCATCAGACAGGGAAGAAGGTACAGCAATCAGCCCCAGCATTTT. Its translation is CAIRQGRRYSNQPQHF.

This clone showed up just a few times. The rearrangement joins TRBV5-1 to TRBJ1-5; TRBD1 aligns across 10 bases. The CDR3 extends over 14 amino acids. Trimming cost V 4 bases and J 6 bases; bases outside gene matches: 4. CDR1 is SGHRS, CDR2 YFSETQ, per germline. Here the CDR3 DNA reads TGCGCCAGCAGCCCGGGGACAGGGGTTCAGCCCCAGCATTTT. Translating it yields CASSPGTGVQPQHF.

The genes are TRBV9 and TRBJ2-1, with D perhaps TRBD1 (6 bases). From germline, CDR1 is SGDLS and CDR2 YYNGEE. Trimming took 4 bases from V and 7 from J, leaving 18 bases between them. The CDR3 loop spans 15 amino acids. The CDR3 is CASSTLLGQKNEQFF. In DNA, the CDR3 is TGTGCCAGCAGCACACTCCTCGGACAGAAGAATGAGCAGTTCTTC.

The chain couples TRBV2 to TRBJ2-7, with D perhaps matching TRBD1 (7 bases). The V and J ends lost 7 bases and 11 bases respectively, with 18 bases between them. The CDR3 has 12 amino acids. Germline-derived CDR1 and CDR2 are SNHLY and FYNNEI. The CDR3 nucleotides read TGTGCCAGCAACCAGGGGGGCTATAGAGAGTACTTC. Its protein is CASNQGGYREYF.

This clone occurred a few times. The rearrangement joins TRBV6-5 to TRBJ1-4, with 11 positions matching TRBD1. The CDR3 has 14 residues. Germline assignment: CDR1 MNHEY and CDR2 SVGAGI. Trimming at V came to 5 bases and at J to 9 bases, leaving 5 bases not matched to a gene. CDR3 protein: CASSTGQGVKKLFF. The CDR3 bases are TGTGCCAGCAGTACGGGACAGGGGGTGAAAAAACTGTTTTTT.

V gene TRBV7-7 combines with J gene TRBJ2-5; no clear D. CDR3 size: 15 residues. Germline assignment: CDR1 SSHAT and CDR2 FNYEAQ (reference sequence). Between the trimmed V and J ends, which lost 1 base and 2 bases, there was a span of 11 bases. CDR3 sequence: CASSLVRGVQETQYF. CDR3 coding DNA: TGTGCCAGCAGCTTAGTAAGAGGCGTTCAAGAGACCCAGTACTTC.

As DNA, the CDR3 is TGCGCCAGCAGCCGACAGGCGGCCACTGAAGCTTTCTTT. It specifies CASSRQAATEAFF. The rearrangement joins TRBV5-1 to TRBJ1-1; possible D gene TRBD1, 6 bases. This CDR3 has 13 amino acids. V was clipped by 4 bases and J by 4 bases, with 11 bases between them. Germline CDR1 SGHRS, CDR2 YFSETQ.

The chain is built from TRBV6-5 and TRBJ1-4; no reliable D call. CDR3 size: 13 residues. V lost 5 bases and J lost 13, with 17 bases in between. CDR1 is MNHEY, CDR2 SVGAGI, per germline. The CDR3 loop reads CASSPPTPAGLFF. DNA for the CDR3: TGTGCCAGCAGTCCCCCGACCCCGGCGGGACTGTTTTTT.